The next 20 T cell receptor beta chains were all read from a single sample in a study of T cells in Graves' hyperthyroidism and ophthalmopathy. Researchers took RNA transcripts and amplified the TCR beta CDR3 regions from them. A set of HTBI primers served as the primers for a first-round RT-PCR of the TCR CDR3. In TCRdb, the multiplex PCR reads were re-called with MiXCR into one record per CDR3 protein. The sample shows hundreds of thousands of distinct CDR3 sequences, roughly a third of them seen only once. Source material: blood. The source is a woman aged 40 to 50 with Graves' hyperthyroidism.

This clonotype came up many times. The J gene is TRBJ1-1, the V gene TRBV29-1; D is ambiguous. The length of the CDR3 is 14 residues. Trimming cost V 7 bases and J 3 bases, with 18 bases left between them. Looked up from germline, CDR1 is SQVTM and CDR2 is ANQGSEA. The CDR3 coding sequence is TGCAGCGCTTCCGTACCTCAGGACTACACTGAAGCTTTCTTT. This codes for CSASVPQDYTEAFF.

This chain joins TRBV7-9 and TRBJ2-7; 9 bases are shared with TRBD1. The J call is in doubt because the DNA end fits TRBJ2-1 better. This CDR3 spans 15 amino acids. CDR1 is SEHNR, CDR2 FQNEAQ, per germline (reference sequence). Here the CDR3 DNA reads TGTGCCAGCAGCTCCGGGACAGGGCTCATCAATGAGCAGTTCTTC. Its protein is CASSSGTGLINEQFF.

As concerns this clonotype: The missing conserved phenylalanine or tryptophan at the end of this CDR3 makes a read error likely. V and J are TRBV5-1 and TRBJ1-1; D gene unclear. CDR1 SGHRS and CDR2 YFSETQ come from the germline V gene. The germline V and J ends were trimmed by 0 bases and 3 bases, with 9 bases remaining between them. The CDR3 totals 14 residues. CDR3 coding DNA: TGCGCCAGCAGCTTGGACGGCGGATACACTGAAGCTTTCCTT. This gives the protein CASSLDGGYTEAFL.

This chain uses TRBV15 with TRBJ2-7; 10 bases are shared with TRBD1. Germline V gives CDR1 LNHNV, CDR2 YYDKDF (reference sequence). Trimming at V came to 4 bases and at J to 3 bases, leaving 9 bases not matched to a gene. This CDR3 comprises 16 residues. CDR3 coding DNA: TGTGCCACCAGCAACTTAAGGGACAGGGGAGACTACGAGCAGTACTTC. Protein sequence: CATSNLRDRGDYEQYF.

This clonotype was picked up a small number of times. The J gene is TRBJ1-2, the V gene TRBV6-5; 7 bases map to TRBD1. The germline gives CDR1 MNHEY, CDR2 SVGAGI. The CDR3 sequence is 14 residues long. V lost 5 bases and J lost 5; bases outside the gene matches: 8. CDR3 bases: TGTGCCAGCAGTAAGGAGGGGGCGTTTTATGGCTACACCTTC. Its translation is CASSKEGAFYGYTF.

Many counts were recorded for this clonotype. The chain uses TRBV7-2 and TRBJ2-7; D may be TRBD1 (6 bases). The CDR3 is 14 residues long. Germline V gives CDR1 SGHTA, CDR2 FQGNSA. V lost 3 bases and J lost 5, with 14 bases in between. The CDR3 protein is CASSLSITGNEQYF. CDR3 nucleotides: TGTGCCAGCAGCTTGAGCATTACAGGGAACGAGCAGTACTTC.

This clonotype showed up just once. Lacking the conserved final phenylalanine or tryptophan, this CDR3 likely reflects a read error. It is unclear where the CDR3 begins or ends on the DNA, so no DNA is shown, and the CDR3 is as TCRdb lists it. The chain recombines TRBV12-3 or TRBV12-4 with TRBJ2-5. The CDR3 contains 9 residues when both ends are counted. The CDR3 here is CASSLSPST.

There are many counts of this clonotype. The rearrangement links TRBV5-1 to TRBJ2-7; D call uncertain. V was shortened by 0 bases and J by 3 bases, with 4 bases between the two germline ends. CDR1 and CDR2 (germline): SGHRS, YFSETQ. The CDR3 extends over 12 amino acids. CDR3 residues: CASSLDFYEQYF. The CDR3 coding sequence is TGCGCCAGCAGCTTGGACTTCTACGAGCAGTACTTC.

The table lists this clonotype with a few counts. The rearrangement joins TRBV4-3 to TRBJ1-2; TRBD1 aligns across 7 bases. CDR3 length equals 14 residues. V trimming: 1 base; J trimming: 7 bases; junction bases outside the gene matches: 6. Germline V gives CDR1 LGHNA, CDR2 YSLEER. Here the CDR3 DNA reads TGCGCCAGCAGCCAAGGGACAGGAAGACTTGGCTACACCTTC. The encoded protein is CASSQGTGRLGYTF.

This clonotype came up a few times. The chain joins TRBV9 to TRBJ2-6; D is uncertain. The germline CDR1 and CDR2 sequences are SGDLS and YYNGEE. Trimming stripped 8 bases from V and 4 bases from J, with 10 bases between. The CDR3 loop spans 13 amino acids. The CDR3 DNA reads TGTGCCAGTTGGGCGACCGGGGCCAACGTCCTGACTTTC. Residues: CASWATGANVLTF.

The sample holds a few counts of this clonotype. V is TRBV9 and J is TRBJ2-2; D ambiguous. Trimming pared 0 bases from V and 4 bases from J, leaving 7 bases between. CDR1 SGDLS and CDR2 YYNGEE come from the germline V gene. The CDR3 sequence is 14 residues long. CDR3 region: CASSVADLTGELFF. The CDR3 DNA is TGTGCCAGCAGCGTAGCAGACCTCACCGGGGAGCTGTTTTTT.

This chain connects TRBV30 to TRBJ2-6; 7 bases match TRBD1. Germline CDR1 reads GTSNPN; CDR2 reads SVGIG (reference sequence). V shed 1 base, J shed 0 bases, and the junction held 9 bases outside the gene matches. CDR3 size: 18 residues. The CDR3 is CAWSARGQIYSGANVLTF. The CDR3, as DNA: TGTGCCTGGAGTGCCAGGGGACAGATTTACTCTGGGGCCAACGTCCTGACTTTC.

V and J are TRBV4-1 and TRBJ2-5; 7 positions match TRBD1. There are 14 residues in the CDR3. Germline trimming cut 1 base from V and 11 bases from J; bases unmatched to any gene: 10. Germline V CDR1 and CDR2: MGHRA, YSYEKL. The CDR3 region has the DNA TGCGCCAGCAGCCAAGCGGGACAGCCAGGTTCGCAGTACTTC. It yields the protein CASSQAGQPGSQYF.

This clonotype was detected only a few times. In DNA, the CDR3 is TGTGCCAGCAGCCCACGGACTAGCGGGGGGGCGTATGAGCAGTTCTTC. Protein: CASSPRTSGGAYEQFF. This chain uses TRBV7-2 with TRBJ2-7, with 15 bases fitting TRBD2. The DNA end is more similar to TRBJ2-1, so the J call may be wrong. This CDR3 spans 16 amino acids. Per germline, CDR1 SGHTA and CDR2 FQGNSA.

Only a few counts were recorded for this clonotype. The V and J genes are TRBV7-6 and TRBJ2-3; D is undetermined. This CDR3 is 13 amino acids long. V was pared by 4 bases and J by 1 base, with 6 bases between. Germline V gene lookup returns CDR1 SGHVS and CDR2 FNYEAQ. CDR3 sequence: CASSSTGTDTQYF. Written as DNA, the CDR3 is TGTGCCAGCAGCTCAACCGGCACAGATACGCAGTATTTT.

This clonotype was seen only once. The chain couples TRBV27 to TRBJ2-2; D is possibly TRBD1 (5 bases). Germline assignment: CDR1 MNHEY and CDR2 SMNVEV (reference sequence). The CDR3 is made up of 14 amino acids. The V gene lost 6 bases and the J gene lost 6 bases, with 14 bases spanning the gap. The CDR3 DNA follows: TGTGCCAGCAGGATCTCAGGGTCCTCCGGGGAGCTGTTTTTT. Encoded protein: CASRISGSSGELFF.

V and J are TRBV6-2 or TRBV6-3 and TRBJ2-7; 8 positions agree with TRBD1. V shed 2 bases, J shed 2 bases, and the junction held 8 bases outside the gene matches. Germline V lookup: CDR1 MNHEY, CDR2 SVGEGT. The CDR3 consists of 16 residues. The CDR3 loop reads CASSYARDRRTYEQYF. The CDR3 DNA is TGTGCCAGCAGTTACGCGAGGGACAGGCGGACCTACGAGCAGTACTTC.

The table lists this clonotype with many counts. The chain recombines TRBV10-3 with TRBJ1-3; D is possibly TRBD1 (5 bases). The V end was cut by 7 bases, the J end by 0 bases, with 16 bases between. Looked up from germline, CDR1 is ENHRY and CDR2 is SYGVKD. This CDR3 is built from 16 residues. CDR3 protein: CAITRGTSGSGNTIYF. The CDR3 DNA is TGTGCCATCACCCGTGGGACGTCTGGCTCTGGAAACACCATATATTTT.

This sequence joins TRBV11-2 and TRBJ2-7; the D call may be TRBD1 or TRBD2 (5 bases each). V lost 2 bases and J lost 2, with 13 bases in between. Looked up from germline, CDR1 is SGHAT and CDR2 is FQNNGV. This CDR3 is built from 15 residues. The CDR3 is CASSLRERDPYEQYF. Here the CDR3 DNA reads TGTGCCAGCAGCTTACGAGAGAGGGACCCCTACGAGCAGTACTTC.

The chain uses TRBV6-2 or TRBV6-3 and TRBJ1-3; no clear D. This CDR3 region has 13 residues. Germline CDR1 and CDR2: MNHEY and SVGEGT. Deletions cut 6 bases from V and 4 bases from J, with 10 bases between. The CDR3 sequence is CASSPTGGNTIYF. CDR3 sequence (DNA): TGTGCCAGCAGCCCTACGGGGGGAAACACCATATATTTT.